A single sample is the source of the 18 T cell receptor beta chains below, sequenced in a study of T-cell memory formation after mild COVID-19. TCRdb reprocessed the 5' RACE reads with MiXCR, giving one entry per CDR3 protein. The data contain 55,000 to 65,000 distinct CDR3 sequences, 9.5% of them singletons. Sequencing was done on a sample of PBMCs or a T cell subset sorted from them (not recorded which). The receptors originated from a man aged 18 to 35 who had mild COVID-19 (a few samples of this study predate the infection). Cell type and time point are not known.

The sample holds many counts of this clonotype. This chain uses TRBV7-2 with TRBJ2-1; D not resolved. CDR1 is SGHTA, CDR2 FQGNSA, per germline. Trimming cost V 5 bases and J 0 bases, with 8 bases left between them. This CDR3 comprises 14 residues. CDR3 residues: CASSLTSSYNEQFF. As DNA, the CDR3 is TGTGCCAGCAGCCTTACCAGCTCCTACAATGAGCAGTTCTTC.

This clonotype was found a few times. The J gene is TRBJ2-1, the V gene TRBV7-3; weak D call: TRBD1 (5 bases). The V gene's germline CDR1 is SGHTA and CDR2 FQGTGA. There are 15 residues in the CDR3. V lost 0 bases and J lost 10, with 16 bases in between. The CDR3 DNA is TGTGCCAGCAGCTTAACTCGGCAGGGTTACACGGAGCAGTTCTTC. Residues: CASSLTRQGYTEQFF.

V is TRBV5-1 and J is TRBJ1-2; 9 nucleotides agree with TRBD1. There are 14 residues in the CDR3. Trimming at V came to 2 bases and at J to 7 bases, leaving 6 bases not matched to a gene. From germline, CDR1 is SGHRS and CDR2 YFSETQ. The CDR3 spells CASSFSQGASGYTF. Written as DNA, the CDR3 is TGCGCCAGCAGCTTTTCACAGGGGGCAAGTGGCTACACCTTC. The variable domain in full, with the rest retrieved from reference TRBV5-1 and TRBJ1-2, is KAGVTQTPRYLIKTRGQQVTLSCSPISGHRSVSWYQQTPGQGLQFLFEYFSETQRNKGNFPGRFSGRQFSNSRSEMNVSTLELGDSALYLCASSFSQGASGYTFGSGTRLTVV.

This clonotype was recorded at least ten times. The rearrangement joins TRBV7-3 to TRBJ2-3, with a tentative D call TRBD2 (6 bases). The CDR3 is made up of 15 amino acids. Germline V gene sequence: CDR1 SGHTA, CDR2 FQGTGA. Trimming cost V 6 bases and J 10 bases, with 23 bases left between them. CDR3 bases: TGTGCCAGCAGTCCAACTGGGGGGTACTCCCCTCCGCAGTATTTT. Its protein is CASSPTGGYSPPQYF.

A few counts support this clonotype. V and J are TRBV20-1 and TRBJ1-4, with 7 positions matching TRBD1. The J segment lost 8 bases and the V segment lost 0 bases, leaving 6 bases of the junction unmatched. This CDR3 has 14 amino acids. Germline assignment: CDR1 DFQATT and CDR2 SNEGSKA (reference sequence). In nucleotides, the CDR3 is TGCAGTGCTAGAGATCGGACAGGTCTGGAAAAACTGTTTTTT. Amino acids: CSARDRTGLEKLFF.

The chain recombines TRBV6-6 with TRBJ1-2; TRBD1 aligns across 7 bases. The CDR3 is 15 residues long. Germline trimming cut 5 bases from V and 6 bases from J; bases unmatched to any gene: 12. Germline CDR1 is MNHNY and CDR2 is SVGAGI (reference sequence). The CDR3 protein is CASSRGQGSVDGYTF. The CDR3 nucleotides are TGTGCCAGCAGTAGGGGGCAGGGAAGTGTTGATGGCTACACCTTC.

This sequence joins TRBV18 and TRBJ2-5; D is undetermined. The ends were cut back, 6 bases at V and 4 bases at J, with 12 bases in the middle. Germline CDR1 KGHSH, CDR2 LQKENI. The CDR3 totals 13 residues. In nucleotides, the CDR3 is TGTGCCAGCTCTCGATCTATAGGAGAGACCCAGTACTTC. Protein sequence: CASSRSIGETQYF.

The CDR3 spells CSTEGTGATQFF. CDR3 nucleotide sequence: TGCAGTACCGAGGGCACAGGGGCAACCCAGTTCTTC. This rearrangement joins TRBV20-1 to TRBJ2-1; 7 nucleotides line up with TRBD1. The V and J ends lost 8 bases and 13 bases, in that order; junction bases with no gene match: 14. CDR1 DFQATT and CDR2 SNEGSKA come from the germline V gene (reference sequence). The CDR3 contains 12 residues.

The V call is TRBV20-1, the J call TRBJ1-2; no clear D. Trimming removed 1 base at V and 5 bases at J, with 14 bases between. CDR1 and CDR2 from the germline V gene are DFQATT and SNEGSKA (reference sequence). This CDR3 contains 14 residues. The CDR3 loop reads CSARGALIGYGYTF. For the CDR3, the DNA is TGCAGTGCTAGAGGAGCGCTCATCGGTTATGGCTACACCTTC.

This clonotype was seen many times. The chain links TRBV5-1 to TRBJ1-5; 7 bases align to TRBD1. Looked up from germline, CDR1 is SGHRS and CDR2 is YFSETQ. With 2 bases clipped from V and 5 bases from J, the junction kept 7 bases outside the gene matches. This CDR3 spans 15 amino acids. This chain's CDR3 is CASSLTAGGDQPQHF. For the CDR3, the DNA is TGCGCCAGCAGCTTAACGGCAGGGGGTGATCAGCCCCAGCATTTT. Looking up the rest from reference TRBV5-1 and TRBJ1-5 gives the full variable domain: KAGVTQTPRYLIKTRGQQVTLSCSPISGHRSVSWYQQTPGQGLQFLFEYFSETQRNKGNFPGRFSGRQFSNSRSEMNVSTLELGDSALYLCASSLTAGGDQPQHFGDGTRLSIL.

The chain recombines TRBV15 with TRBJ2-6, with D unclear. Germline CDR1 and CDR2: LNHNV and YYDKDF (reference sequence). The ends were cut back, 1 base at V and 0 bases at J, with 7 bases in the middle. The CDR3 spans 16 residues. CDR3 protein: CATSRARTSGANVLTF. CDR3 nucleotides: TGTGCCACCAGCAGAGCACGGACCTCTGGGGCCAACGTCCTGACTTTC.

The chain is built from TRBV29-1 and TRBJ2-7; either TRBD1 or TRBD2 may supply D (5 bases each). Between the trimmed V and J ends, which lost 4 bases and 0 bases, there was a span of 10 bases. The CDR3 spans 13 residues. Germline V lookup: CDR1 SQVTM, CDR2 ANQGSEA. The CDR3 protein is CSVVPGSSYEQYV. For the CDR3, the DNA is TGCAGCGTTGTACCAGGGAGCTCCTACGAGCAGTACGTC.

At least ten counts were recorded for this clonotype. CDR3 sequence (DNA): TGTGCCAGCAGTCCTCGACTACATCAAGAGACCCAGTACTTC. Its translation is CASSPRLHQETQYF. This chain uses TRBV12-3 or TRBV12-4 with TRBJ2-5; tentatively, D is TRBD2 (5 bases). The CDR3 sequence is 14 residues long. The V and J ends lost 5 bases and 2 bases respectively, with 12 bases between them.

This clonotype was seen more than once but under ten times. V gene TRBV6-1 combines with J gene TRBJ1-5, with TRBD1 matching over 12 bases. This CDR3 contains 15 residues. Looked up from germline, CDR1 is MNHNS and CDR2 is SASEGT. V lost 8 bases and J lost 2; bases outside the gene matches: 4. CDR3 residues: CASGTGGSGNQPQHF. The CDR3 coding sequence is TGTGCCAGCGGGACAGGGGGCTCTGGCAATCAGCCCCAGCATTTT.

Written as DNA, the CDR3 is TGTGCCAGCAGCCTGGGACTAGCGGGGCCTATCCAAGAGACCCAGTACTTC. It specifies CASSLGLAGPIQETQYF. V usage is TRBV9 and J usage is TRBJ2-5, with 13 bases that match TRBD2. The CDR3 extends over 17 amino acids. The V and J ends lost 4 bases and 1 base, in that order; junction bases with no gene match: 7. In germline, CDR1 is SGDLS, CDR2 YYNGEE. Complete variable domain (other parts from reference TRBV9 and TRBJ2-5): DSGVTQTPKHLITATGQRVTLRCSPRSGDLSVYWYQQSLDQGLQFLIQYYNGEERAKGNILERFSAQQFPDLHSELNLSSLELGDSALYFCASSLGLAGPIQETQYFGPGTRLLVL.

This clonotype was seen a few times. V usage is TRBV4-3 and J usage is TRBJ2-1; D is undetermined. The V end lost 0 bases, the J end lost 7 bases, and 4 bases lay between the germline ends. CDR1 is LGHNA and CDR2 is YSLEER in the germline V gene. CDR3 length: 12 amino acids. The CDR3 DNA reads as TGCGCCAGCAGCCAAGAGGGAAATGAGCAGTTCTTC. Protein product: CASSQEGNEQFF.

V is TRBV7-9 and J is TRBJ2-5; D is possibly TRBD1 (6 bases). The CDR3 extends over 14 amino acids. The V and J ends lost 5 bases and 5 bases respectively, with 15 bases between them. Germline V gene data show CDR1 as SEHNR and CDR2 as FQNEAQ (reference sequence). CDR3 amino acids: CASSDPGVWETQYF. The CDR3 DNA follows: TGTGCCAGCAGCGACCCAGGGGTGTGGGAGACCCAGTACTTC.

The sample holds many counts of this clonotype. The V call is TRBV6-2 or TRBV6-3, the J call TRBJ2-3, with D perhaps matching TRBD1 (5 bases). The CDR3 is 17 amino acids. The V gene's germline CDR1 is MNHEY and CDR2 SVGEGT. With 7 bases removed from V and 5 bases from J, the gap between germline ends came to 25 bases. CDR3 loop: CASIPPQGTDTGDTQYF. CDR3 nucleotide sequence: TGTGCCAGCATTCCGCCCCAGGGTACCGACACAGGAGATACGCAGTATTTT.